The source of this TCR beta chain is a study of blood T cell repertoires in COVID-19. Study overall: The United States, Italy and Spain provided the acute and convalescent COVID-19 samples.

Per the study methods: Amplified reference gene primers provided the basis for estimating nucleated cell counts. Generated by immunoSEQ multiplex PCR, the TCRdb table keeps only in-frame clones and is missing some. From that table come the V and J calls and clone size; the DNA was used to work out D and trimming. Here the sample spans some 250,000 clones, over 80% being singletons. The CDR3 has 14 residues. Per the germline V gene, CDR1 is SGHTA and CDR2 is FQGNSA. V lost 3 bases to trimming and J lost 6 bases; unmatched junction nucleotides: 5. Input material: peripheral blood. The rearrangement joins TRBV7-2 to TRBJ1-3, with TRBD1 identical over 7 bases. This clonotype was sampled from a man aged 35 to 55 with acute or convalescent COVID-19. In nucleotides, the CDR3 is TGTGCCAGCAGCTTTGTTCAGGGGGAAAACACCATATATTTT. Its translation is CASSFVQGENTIYF.